Given below is one T cell receptor (beta chain) in context. Method: immunoSEQ multiplex PCR; TCRdb's copy keeps in-frame clones and lacks some. The data show 190,000 or so clones, approximately 62% seen once. The data belong to a study of shared clonotypes between healthy human individuals. Source material: memory CD4+ T cells sorted from blood. As for subset: CD45RA-negative fraction. The sequence derives from a man younger than 45 in good health.

Here the CDR3 DNA reads TGTGCCAGCAGGGGGGGGACAGTTGAAGCTTTCTTT. It encodes CASRGGTVEAFF. This chain joins TRBV28 and TRBJ1-1; 7 positions match TRBD1. Germline V gives CDR1 MDHEN, CDR2 SYDVKM. The V segment lost 6 bases and the J segment 7 bases; nucleotides outside the gene matches: 5. The CDR3 sequence is 12 residues long. The full variable domain, completed using reference TRBV28 and TRBJ1-1, is DVKVTQSSRYLVKRTGEKVFLECVQDMDHENMFWYRQDPGLGLRLIYFSYDVKMKEKGDIPEGYSVSREKKERFSLILESASTNQTSMYLCASRGGTVEAFFGQGTRLTVV.